This TCR beta chain was identified during a study of cytotoxic CD8 clonotypes in ibrutinib-treated CLL (dated by TCRdb to the early 2020s). Notes on the research overall: The cohort was composed of approximately 11 relapsed/refractory and fewer than 16 treatment-naive patients; IGHV unmutated status was identified in roughly 17 patients. Cryopreserved peripheral blood mononuclear cells were collected at three points: before therapy, at response, and at either sustained remission or disease progression. Every sample from remission and from progressive disease was obtained while the patients were still on ibrutinib. Longitudinal samples were obtainable from about 30% of the 86 participants in the trial. The response samples were drawn at a median of approximately twelve months into treatment, with a range of roughly 6 to 36 months. On average, each sample yielded hundreds of thousands of productive templates and about 94,000 productive rearrangements. Responses were partial in around 25 patients and complete in 2; after median approximately 5.5 years follow-up, roughly 14 stayed in remission and roughly twelve progressed.

On a MiSeq, deep resolution sequencing aimed for a depth between 1 in 1 million and 1 in 200,000 T cells, with each clonotype covered about 9.9x on average. TCR beta libraries were generated with the immunoSEQ hsTCRB Kit. As for how the authors treated the data: ImmunoSEQ Data Assistant and ImmunoSEQ Analyzer were used for data analysis, and V, D and J genes were assigned according to IMGT definitions. Clonality, which ranges from 0 to 1, was calculated by subtracting the normalized Shannon entropy of productive rearrangement frequencies from one. Only overrepresented clonotypes making up at least 0.05% of each patient's repertoire were included in the public clonotype analysis. About a dozen repertoires from age-matched healthy donors, obtained from immuneACCESS, served as clonality controls. In TCRdb, the immuneACCESS table is reduced to in-frame sequences with V and J assigned. These tables do not hold every clone; where another copy was compared, an unresolved V gene accounts for under half, and the others remain unexplained. The DNA was the basis for D and trimming; V, J and clone size are from that table. Within this sample are about 92,000 clones, with around 77% of them counted one time only. The ten largest account for around 23% of the sample.

What the authors observed across the whole study: Clonality rose at ibrutinib response, remained stable during sustained remission, and dropped back toward baseline at progression. Public clonotypes were rare and either contracted or stayed stable during treatment, and the rise in clonality at ibrutinib response reflected the expansion of private clonotypes. Sampling times were not matched between sustained-remission and progressing patients, and lymph node repertoires were not studied. At baseline, clonality was higher than in age-matched healthy donors and showed a strong correlation with circulating CD8+ T-cell counts.

The time point label for this specimen denotes: approximately 25 months on ibrutinib. For TCR beta library preparation, approximately 1.9 micrograms of genomic DNA was extracted from cryopreserved PBMCs. Longitudinal blood samples from CLL patients on ibrutinib monotherapy underwent high-throughput TCR beta sequencing. The patients took part in an open-label, single-center phase 2 trial of ibrutinib monotherapy. Of note for this clone: Its antigen is currently not known. Nothing much larger sits one base from this clone, and base qualities are not available.

Spanning cysteine to phenylalanine, the CDR3 consists of 14 amino acids. Just CDR3 DNA is preserved here, 42 bases in frame from base 1. V loses 4 bases of germline sequence and J loses 6 bases, and the interval between the two ends is 13 bases. Taken from the germline V gene, the CDR1 and CDR2 loops are SGHRS and YFSETQ. The chain uses TRBV5-1 and TRBJ2-2, and perhaps TRBD1 as D gene, on 6 matching bases. The source material was PBMCs, sampled after 24 months of ibrutinib treatment. The receptor's source is a human donor with chronic lymphocytic leukemia. CDR3 reads: CASSRNTGPGELFF. The nucleotide sequence is given as TGCGCCAGCAGCAGAAATACAGGGCCCGGGGAGCTGTTTTTT. With all but the CDR3 taken from the reference TRBV5-1 and TRBJ2-2 genes, the full variable domain is: KAGVTQTPRYLIKTRGQQVTLSCSPISGHRSVSWYQQTPGQGLQFLFEYFSETQRNKGNFPGRFSGRQFSNSRSEMNVSTLELGDSALYLCASSRNTGPGELFFGEGSRLTVL.